This TCR beta chain was captured in a study of blood T cell repertoires in COVID-19. Turning to the study itself: There were acute and convalescent COVID-19 samples, and they came from the United States, Italy and Spain. Sample material is recorded as cDNA or gDNA derived from T cells, B-cell-depleted T cells, or PBMCs.

Only in-frame clones appear in the TCRdb table, and some are missing; sequencing was by immunoSEQ multiplex PCR. Of 130,000 or so clones detected, roughly 91% appear once; the ten largest clones hold around 4.5%. Seattle researchers signed up patients amid active infection and tracked them longitudinally. Trimming took 7 bases from V and 0 from J, leaving 10 bases between them. The CDR3 extends over 14 amino acids. From germline, CDR1 is MNHEY and CDR2 SVGAGI. The rearrangement links TRBV6-5 to TRBJ1-5; D possibly corresponds to TRBD1 (5 bases). The sequence was collected from a man in his 60s with COVID-19, enrolled during active disease. The specimen sequenced was peripheral blood. The CDR3 spells CASKTQASNQPQHF. The CDR3 nucleotides are TGTGCCAGCAAAACACAGGCTAGCAATCAGCCCCAGCATTTT.